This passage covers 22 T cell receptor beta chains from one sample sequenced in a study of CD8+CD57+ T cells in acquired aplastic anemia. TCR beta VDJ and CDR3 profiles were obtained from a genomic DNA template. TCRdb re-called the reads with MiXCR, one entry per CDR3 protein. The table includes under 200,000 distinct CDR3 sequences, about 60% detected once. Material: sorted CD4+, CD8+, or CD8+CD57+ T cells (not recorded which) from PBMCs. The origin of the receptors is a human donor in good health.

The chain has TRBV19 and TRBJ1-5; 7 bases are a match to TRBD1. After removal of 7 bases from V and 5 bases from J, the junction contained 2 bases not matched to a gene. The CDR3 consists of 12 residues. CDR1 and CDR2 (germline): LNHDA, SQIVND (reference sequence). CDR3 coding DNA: TGTGCCAGTACGGACAGGCATCAGCCCCAGCATTTT. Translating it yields CASTDRHQPQHF.

CDR3 loop: CASSLRILSTEAFF. Here the CDR3 DNA reads TGTGCCAGCAGCTTGCGAATCCTTAGCACTGAAGCTTTCTTT. V and J are TRBV7-9 and TRBJ1-1; no reliable D call. CDR3 size: 14 residues. V lost 3 bases and J 4 bases, leaving 12 bases between the germline ends. CDR1 and CDR2 from the germline V gene are SEHNR and FQNEAQ (reference sequence).

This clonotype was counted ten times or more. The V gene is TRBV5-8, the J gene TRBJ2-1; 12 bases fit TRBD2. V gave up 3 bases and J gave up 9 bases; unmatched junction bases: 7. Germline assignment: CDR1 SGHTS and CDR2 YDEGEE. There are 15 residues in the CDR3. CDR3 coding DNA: TGTGCCAGCAGCTCTAGGACTAGCGGGGAGGGTGAGCAGTTCTTC. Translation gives CASSSRTSGEGEQFF.

The CDR3 region is CASSLAGALHEQYF. In nucleotides, the CDR3 is TGTGCCAGTTCCCTAGCGGGAGCCCTTCACGAGCAGTACTTC. The chain recombines TRBV7-9 with TRBJ2-7; 10 bases match TRBD2. V was clipped by 9 bases and J by 5 bases; unmatched bases: 10. The CDR3 contains 14 residues. Germline values: CDR1 SEHNR, CDR2 FQNEAQ (reference sequence).

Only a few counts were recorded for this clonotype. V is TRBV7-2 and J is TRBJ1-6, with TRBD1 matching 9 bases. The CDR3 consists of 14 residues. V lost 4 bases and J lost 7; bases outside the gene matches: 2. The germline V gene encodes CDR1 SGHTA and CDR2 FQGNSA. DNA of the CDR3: TGTGCCAGCAGCTCGGACAGGGGCAATTCACCCCTCCACTTT. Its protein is CASSSDRGNSPLHF.

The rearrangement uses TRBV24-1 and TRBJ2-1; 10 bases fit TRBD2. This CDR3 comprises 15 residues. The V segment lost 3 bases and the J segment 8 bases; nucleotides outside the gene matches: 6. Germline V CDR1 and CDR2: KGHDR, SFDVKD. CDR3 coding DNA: TGTGCCACCAGTGATGCTAGCGGGAGTATGCATGAGCAGTTCTTC. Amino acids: CATSDASGSMHEQFF.

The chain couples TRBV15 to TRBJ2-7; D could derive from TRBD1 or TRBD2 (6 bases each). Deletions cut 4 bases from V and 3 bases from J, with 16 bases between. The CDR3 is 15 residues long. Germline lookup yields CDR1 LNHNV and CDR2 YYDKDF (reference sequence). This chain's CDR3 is CATSMHRDCRYEQYF. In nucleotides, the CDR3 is TGTGCCACCAGCATGCACAGGGACTGCCGCTACGAGCAGTACTTC.

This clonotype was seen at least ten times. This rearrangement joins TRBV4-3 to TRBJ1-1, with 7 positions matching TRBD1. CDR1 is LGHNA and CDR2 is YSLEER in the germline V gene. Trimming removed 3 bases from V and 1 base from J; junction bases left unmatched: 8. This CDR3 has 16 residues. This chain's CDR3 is CASSHQTGPRNTEAFF. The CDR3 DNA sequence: TGCGCCAGCAGCCATCAGACAGGGCCGAGGAACACTGAAGCTTTCTTT.

Here the CDR3 reads CATSSTTFTDTQYF. The DNA for the CDR3 is TGTGCCACCAGTAGTACAACCTTCACAGATACGCAGTATTTT. The chain is built from TRBV24-1 and TRBJ2-3; D remains unclear. Germline values: CDR1 KGHDR, CDR2 SFDVKD. The ends were cut back, 6 bases at V and 2 bases at J, with 11 bases in the middle. The CDR3 loop spans 14 amino acids.

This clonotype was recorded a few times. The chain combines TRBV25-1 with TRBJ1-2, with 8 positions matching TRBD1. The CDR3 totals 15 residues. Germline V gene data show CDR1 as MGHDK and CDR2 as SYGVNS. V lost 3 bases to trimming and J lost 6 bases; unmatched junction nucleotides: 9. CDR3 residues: CASSDRGGQGHGYTF. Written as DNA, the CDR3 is TGTGCCAGCAGTGACCGAGGAGGACAGGGACATGGCTACACCTTC.

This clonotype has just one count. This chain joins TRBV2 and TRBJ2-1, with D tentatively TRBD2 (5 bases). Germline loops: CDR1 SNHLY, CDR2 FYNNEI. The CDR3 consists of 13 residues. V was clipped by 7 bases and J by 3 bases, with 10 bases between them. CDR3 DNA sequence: TGTGCCAGCATATGGACTGGCTACAATGAGCAGTTCTTC. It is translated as CASIWTGYNEQFF.

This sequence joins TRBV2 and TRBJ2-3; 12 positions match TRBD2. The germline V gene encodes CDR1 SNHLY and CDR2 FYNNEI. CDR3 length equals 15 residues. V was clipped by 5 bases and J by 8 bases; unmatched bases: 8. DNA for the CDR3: TGTGCCAGCAGTAGCCCTAGCGGGGGGGCAGGTACGCAGTATTTT. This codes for CASSSPSGGAGTQYF.

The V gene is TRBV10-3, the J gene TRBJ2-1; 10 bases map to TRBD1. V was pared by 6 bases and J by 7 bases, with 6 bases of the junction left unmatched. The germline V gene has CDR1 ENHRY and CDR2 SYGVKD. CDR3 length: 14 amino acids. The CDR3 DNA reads TGTGCCATCAGCGACAGGGGGCGCTGGAATGAGCAGTTCTTC. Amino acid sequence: CAISDRGRWNEQFF.

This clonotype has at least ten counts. CDR3 nucleotide sequence: TGTGCCAGCAGCCTCCGTGGATCAGATACGCAGTATTTT. Translating it yields CASSLRGSDTQYF. The V gene is TRBV7-8, the J gene TRBJ2-3; no clear D. The CDR3 covers 13 residues. V dropped 5 bases and J dropped 4 bases, with 10 bases sitting between them. In germline, CDR1 is SGHVS, CDR2 FQNEAQ.

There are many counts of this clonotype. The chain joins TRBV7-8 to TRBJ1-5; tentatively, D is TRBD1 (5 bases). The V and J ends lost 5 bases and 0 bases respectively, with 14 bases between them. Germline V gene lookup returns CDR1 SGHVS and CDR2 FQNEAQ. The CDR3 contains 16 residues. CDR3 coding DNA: TGTGCCAGCAGCGCCGGGGCTGCTATTAGCAATCAGCCCCAGCATTTT. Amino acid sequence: CASSAGAAISNQPQHF.

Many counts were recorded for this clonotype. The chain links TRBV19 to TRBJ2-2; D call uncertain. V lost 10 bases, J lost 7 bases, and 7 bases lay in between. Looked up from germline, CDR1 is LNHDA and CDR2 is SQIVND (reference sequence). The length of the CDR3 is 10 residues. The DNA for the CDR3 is TGTGCCACTTCAAGCGGGGAGCTGTTTTTT. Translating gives CATSSGELFF. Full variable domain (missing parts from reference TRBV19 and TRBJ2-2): DGGITQSPKYLFRKEGQNVTLSCEQNLNHDAMYWYRQDPGQGLRLIYYSQIVNDFQKGDIAEGYSVSREKKESFPLTVTSAQKNPTAFYLCATSSGELFFGEGSRLTVL.

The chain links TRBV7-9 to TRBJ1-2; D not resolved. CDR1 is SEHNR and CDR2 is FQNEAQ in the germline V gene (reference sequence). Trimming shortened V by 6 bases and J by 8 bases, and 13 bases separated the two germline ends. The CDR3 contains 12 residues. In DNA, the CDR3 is TGTGCCAGCAGTGGCCTTGAGGGCGGCTACACCTTC. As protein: CASSGLEGGYTF.

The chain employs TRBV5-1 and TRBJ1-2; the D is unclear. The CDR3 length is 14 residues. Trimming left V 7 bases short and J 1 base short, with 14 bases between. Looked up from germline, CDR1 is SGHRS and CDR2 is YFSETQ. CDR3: CASSRTGNNYGYTF. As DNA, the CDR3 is TGCGCCAGCTCCCGGACTGGAAATAACTATGGCTACACCTTC.

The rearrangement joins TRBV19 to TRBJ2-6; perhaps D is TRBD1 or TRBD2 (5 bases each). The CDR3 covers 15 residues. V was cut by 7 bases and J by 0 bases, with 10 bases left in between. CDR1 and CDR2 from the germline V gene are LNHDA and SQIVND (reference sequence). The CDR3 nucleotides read TGTGCCAGTACCAGGGACCGCTCTGGGGCCAACGTCCTGACTTTC. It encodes CASTRDRSGANVLTF.

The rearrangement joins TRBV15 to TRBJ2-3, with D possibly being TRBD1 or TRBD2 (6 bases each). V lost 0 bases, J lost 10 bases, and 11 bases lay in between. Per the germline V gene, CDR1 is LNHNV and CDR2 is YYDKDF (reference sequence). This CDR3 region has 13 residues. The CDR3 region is CATSRDPGAAQYF. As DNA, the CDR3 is TGTGCCACCAGCAGAGATCCGGGGGCCGCGCAGTATTTT.

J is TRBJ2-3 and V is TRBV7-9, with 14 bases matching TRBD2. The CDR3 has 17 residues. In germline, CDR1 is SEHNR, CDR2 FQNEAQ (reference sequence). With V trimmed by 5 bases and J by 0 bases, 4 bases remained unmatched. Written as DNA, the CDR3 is TGTGCCAGCAGCCGGACTAGCGGGGGGCCGAGCACAGATACGCAGTATTTT. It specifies CASSRTSGGPSTDTQYF.

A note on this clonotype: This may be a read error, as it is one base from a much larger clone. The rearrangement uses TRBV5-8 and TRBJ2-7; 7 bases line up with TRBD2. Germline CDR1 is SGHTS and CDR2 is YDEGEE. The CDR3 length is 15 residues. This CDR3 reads CASNLEGRETYEQYF. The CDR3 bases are TGTGCCAGCAACTTGGAAGGGCGGGAGACCTACGAGCAGTACTTC.